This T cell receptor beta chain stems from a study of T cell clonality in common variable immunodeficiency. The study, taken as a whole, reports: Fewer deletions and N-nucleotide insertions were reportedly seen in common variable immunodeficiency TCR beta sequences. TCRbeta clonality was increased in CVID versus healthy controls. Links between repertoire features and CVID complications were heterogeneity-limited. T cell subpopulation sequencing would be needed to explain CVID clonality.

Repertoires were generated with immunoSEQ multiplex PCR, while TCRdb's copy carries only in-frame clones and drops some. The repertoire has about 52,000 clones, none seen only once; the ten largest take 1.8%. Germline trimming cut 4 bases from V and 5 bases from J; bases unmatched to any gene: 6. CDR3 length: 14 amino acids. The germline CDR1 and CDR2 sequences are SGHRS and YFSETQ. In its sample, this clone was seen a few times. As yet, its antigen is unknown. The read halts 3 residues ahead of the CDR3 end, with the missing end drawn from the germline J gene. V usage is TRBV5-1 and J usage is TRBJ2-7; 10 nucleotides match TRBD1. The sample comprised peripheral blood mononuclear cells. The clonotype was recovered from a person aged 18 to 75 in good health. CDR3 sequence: CASSLRTGGDEQYF. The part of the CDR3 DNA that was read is TGCGCCAGCAGCCTCCGGACAGGGGGGGACGAG.